One sample yielded the 14 T cell receptor beta chains listed below, sequenced in a study of blood T cell repertoires in COVID-19. The method was immunoSEQ multiplex PCR; TCRdb's version includes in-frame clones alone and lacks a portion of them. The sample gives 43,000 or so clones, roughly four fifths of which show up once; about 7.2% is in the top ten. The sequencing sample was made of peripheral blood. The receptors derive from a man in his 60s with active COVID-19.

The rearrangement joins TRBV23-1 to TRBJ2-4, with 7 bases that match TRBD1. TRBV23-1 is an ORF for which the function is uncertain. With V trimmed by 7 bases and J by 0 bases, 24 bases remained unmatched. The CDR3 totals 21 residues. The CDR3 nucleotides read TGCGCCAGCATCCGAGAAGACGGACAGGTTGGTTGCCCGCTAGCCAAAAACATTCAGTACTTC. It translates to CASIREDGQVGCPLAKNIQYF.

The chain couples TRBV5-4 to TRBJ2-5, with D maybe TRBD2 (7 bases). V was pared by 3 bases and J by 1 base, with 10 bases between. CDR3 size: 14 residues. The germline V gene has CDR1 SGHNT and CDR2 YYREEE (reference sequence). For the CDR3, the DNA is TGTGCCAGCAGCTGGGGGGGGCGCCAAGAGACCCAGTACTTC. Protein sequence: CASSWGGRQETQYF.

Only a few counts were recorded for this clone. V usage is TRBV7-8 and J usage is TRBJ2-3, with a tentative D call TRBD1 (5 bases). The CDR3 contains 16 residues. CDR1 is SGHVS and CDR2 is FQNEAQ in the germline V gene. V lost 5 bases to trimming and J lost 3 bases, with 18 bases between them. The CDR3 bases are TGTGCCAGCAGCCCCCAGACCAGGGTGAGGACAGATACGCAGTATTTT. This sequence encodes CASSPQTRVRTDTQYF.

The chain couples TRBV2 to TRBJ2-3, with D tentatively TRBD2 (7 bases). Germline values: CDR1 SNHLY, CDR2 FYNNEI. V lost 1 base, J lost 2 bases, and 13 bases lay in between. There are 16 residues in the CDR3. The CDR3 DNA follows: TGTGCCAGCAGTGAAGGCCGGGGGGCCTTCACAGATACGCAGTATTTT. Its protein is CASSEGRGAFTDTQYF.

The chain links TRBV4-3 to TRBJ2-1, with D perhaps matching TRBD2 (6 bases). Germline CDR1 reads LGHNA; CDR2 reads YSLEER. This CDR3 spans 16 amino acids. The V gene lost 0 bases and the J gene lost 0 bases, with 9 bases spanning the gap. This CDR3 reads CASSQDASDSYNEQFF. The CDR3 DNA sequence: TGCGCCAGCAGCCAAGATGCTAGCGACTCCTACAATGAGCAGTTCTTC.

The chain links TRBV5-1 to TRBJ2-7; the match to TRBD1 covers 9 bases. The CDR3 has 15 residues. Germline lookup yields CDR1 SGHRS and CDR2 YFSETQ. V was clipped by 0 bases and J by 3 bases; unmatched bases: 4. The chain's CDR3 is CASSLAGTGIYEQYF. CDR3 nucleotide sequence: TGCGCCAGCAGCTTGGCCGGGACAGGGATCTACGAGCAGTACTTC.

J is TRBJ1-2 and V is TRBV30, with 7 bases matching TRBD1. This CDR3 has 13 residues. The J segment lost 4 bases and the V segment lost 3 bases, leaving 5 bases of the junction unmatched. Germline V CDR1 and CDR2: GTSNPN, SVGIG (reference sequence). DNA of the CDR3: TGTGCCTGGAGAGAACAGGGGATCTATGGCTACACCTTC. This gives the protein CAWREQGIYGYTF. Filled out from reference TRBV30 and TRBJ1-2, the complete variable domain reads SQTIHQWPATLVQPVGSPLSLECTVEGTSNPNLYWYRQAAGRGLQLLFYSVGIGQISSEVPQNLSASRPQDRQFILSSKKLLLSDSGFYLCAWREQGIYGYTFGSGTRLTVV.

In nucleotides, the CDR3 is TGTGCCAGCAGCCAAGGGCTAGTGGGGAGTACGAATGAGCAGTTCTTC. This codes for CASSQGLVGSTNEQFF. The chain joins TRBV3-1 (or the pseudogene TRBV3-2) to TRBJ2-1, with a tentative D call TRBD2 (5 bases). Germline V CDR1 and CDR2: LGHDT, YNNKEL (reference sequence). CDR3 length: 16 amino acids. V was pared by 1 base and J by 7 bases, with 17 bases between.

The CDR3 DNA sequence: TGTGCCATCAGTGAGCCCCTTTCGGTACTAGCGGGCCTCTACAATGAGCAGTTCTTC. Translated: CAISEPLSVLAGLYNEQFF. The V gene is TRBV10-3, the J gene TRBJ2-1; 9 bases agree with TRBD2. V lost 2 bases and J lost 3; bases outside the gene matches: 14. CDR1 is ENHRY and CDR2 is SYGVKD in the germline V gene. The CDR3 is made up of 19 amino acids.

The gene calls are TRBV2 and TRBJ2-7; the match to TRBD1 covers 8 bases. Germline lookup yields CDR1 SNHLY and CDR2 FYNNEI. This CDR3 has 14 amino acids. The junction had 11 bases not matched to a gene; V was cut back by 11 bases and J by 2 bases. The CDR3 coding sequence is TGTGCCGGCCACAAAGGCAGGGGGCCCTACGAGCAGTACTTC. This encodes CAGHKGRGPYEQYF.

The chain combines TRBV4-1 with TRBJ2-5; 9 nucleotides line up with TRBD1. J gave up 3 bases and V 2 bases, and 4 bases lay outside the gene matches. The CDR3 runs to 15 residues. Germline lookup yields CDR1 MGHRA and CDR2 YSYEKL. The CDR3 sequence: CASSQPRDREETQYF. The CDR3 DNA reads TGCGCCAGCAGCCAACCCCGGGACAGGGAAGAGACCCAGTACTTC.

This clone was seen a handful of times. The chain links TRBV20-1 to TRBJ2-7; 13 nucleotides align to TRBD2. V lost 3 bases to trimming and J lost 7 bases; unmatched junction nucleotides: 6. The CDR3 totals 14 residues. Germline-derived CDR1 and CDR2 are DFQATT and SNEGSKA (reference sequence). CDR3 nucleotide sequence: TGCAGTGCTAGTACTAGCGGGGGGGTCTTGGAGCAGTACTTC. Translation gives CSASTSGGVLEQYF.

The gene calls are TRBV5-1 and TRBJ2-7; the match to TRBD2 covers 7 bases. The V gene end was trimmed by 4 bases and the J gene end by 6 bases; junction bases not matched to a gene: 7. Germline CDR1 reads SGHRS; CDR2 reads YFSETQ. The CDR3 has 13 residues. CDR3 residues: CASSLGSGGEQYF. CDR3 DNA sequence: TGCGCCAGCAGCCTGGGCTCGGGAGGCGAGCAGTACTTC. Full variable domain (remainder filled in from reference TRBV5-1 and TRBJ2-7): KAGVTQTPRYLIKTRGQQVTLSCSPISGHRSVSWYQQTPGQGLQFLFEYFSETQRNKGNFPGRFSGRQFSNSRSEMNVSTLELGDSALYLCASSLGSGGEQYFGPGTRLTVT.

This clone showed up just once. The V and J genes are TRBV5-6 and TRBJ2-5, with 8 bases aligning to TRBD2. This CDR3 is 14 amino acids long. The V gene's germline CDR1 is SGHDT and CDR2 YYEEEE. V shed 5 bases and J 6 bases; nucleotides not matched to a gene: 9. The CDR3 DNA sequence: TGTGCCAGCAGTCGGGAGGGGGGGCGAAAGACCCAGTACTTC. This encodes CASSREGGRKTQYF.